This T cell receptor (beta chain) derives from a study of radiotherapy plus CTLA-4 blockade in lung cancer. Across the study: Of the patients, under 20% showed objective responses and roughly 30% attained disease control.

Turning to this clone: The antigen remains undetermined.

Study findings and constraints: TCR clones originating in tumors grew in number in blood after radiotherapy plus ipilimumab. Per reports, early blood T cell clone dynamics, plus interferon-beta, forecast response most strongly.

The method was immunoSEQ multiplex PCR; TCRdb's version includes in-frame clones alone and lacks a portion of them. Of approximately 70,000 clones listed, roughly 76% are singletons. CDR3 length: 13 residues. The germline V gene has CDR1 MNHEY and CDR2 SMNVEV (reference sequence). J gave up 3 bases and V 7 bases, and 5 bases lay outside the gene matches. The chain uses TRBV27 and TRBJ2-7, with 8 bases that match TRBD1. This TCR was recovered from a human donor with non-small cell lung cancer whose response to radiotherapy plus ipilimumab could not be evaluated. Some clones in this sample may be carry-over from other donors' samples. This material consisted of peripheral blood, taken from a patient treated with radiotherapy plus ipilimumab. The CDR3 protein is CASKFTGGYEQYF. CDR3 coding DNA: TGTGCCAGCAAGTTTACAGGGGGCTACGAGCAGTACTTC.